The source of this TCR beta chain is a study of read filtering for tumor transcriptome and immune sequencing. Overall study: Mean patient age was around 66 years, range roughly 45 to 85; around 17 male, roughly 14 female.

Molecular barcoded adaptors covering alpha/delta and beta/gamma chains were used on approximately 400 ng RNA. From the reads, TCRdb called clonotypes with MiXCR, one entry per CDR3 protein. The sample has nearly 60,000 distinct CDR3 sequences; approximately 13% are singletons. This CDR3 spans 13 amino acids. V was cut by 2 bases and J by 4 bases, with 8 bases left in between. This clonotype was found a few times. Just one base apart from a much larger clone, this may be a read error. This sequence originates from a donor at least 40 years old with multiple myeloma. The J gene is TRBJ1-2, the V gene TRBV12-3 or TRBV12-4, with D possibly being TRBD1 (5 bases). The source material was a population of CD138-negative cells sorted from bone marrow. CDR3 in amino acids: CASSLRGAYGYTF. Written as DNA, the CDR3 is TGTGCCAGCAGTTTAAGGGGCGCCTATGGCTACACCTTC.